The clone carrying this TCR beta chain appeared a single time. There are 14 residues in the CDR3. Between the trimmed V and J ends, which lost 0 bases and 5 bases, there was a span of 7 bases. CDR1 is SEHNR and CDR2 is FQNEAQ in the germline V gene (reference sequence). The sample is drawn from a study of blood T cell repertoires in COVID-19. Source study methods: Cell counts per sample came from amplifying reference gene primers. Method: immunoSEQ multiplex PCR; TCRdb's copy keeps in-frame clones and lacks some. That table furnishes V, J and clone size, whereas the DNA furnished D and trimming. In the table there are 180,000 or so clones, roughly 80% of which are singletons.

The clonotype comes from a man aged 50-60 years who had recovered from COVID-19. Sequenced material: peripheral blood. The chain recombines TRBV7-9 with TRBJ2-2; no clear D gene. The CDR3 sequence is CASSLASATGELFF. The CDR3 DNA reads as TGTGCCAGCAGCTTAGCCTCCGCGACCGGGGAGCTGTTTTTT.